The 18 T cell receptor beta chains given below trace back to one sample, sequenced in a study of T cell responses to AZD1222 COVID-19 vaccine. Only in-frame clones appear in the TCRdb table, and some are missing; sequencing was by immunoSEQ multiplex PCR. The data contain about 180,000 clones, 88% of them singletons. Sequencing used peripheral blood, obtained on day 0 of AZD1222 vaccination. The receptors originated from an adult in good health.

The chain employs TRBV7-3 and TRBJ2-2, with a possible D match to TRBD2 (6 bases). Per the germline V gene, CDR1 is SGHTA and CDR2 is FQGTGA. Between the trimmed V and J ends, which lost 5 bases and 8 bases, there was a span of 18 bases. This CDR3 comprises 15 residues. The CDR3 sequence: CASSPPGRRAGELFF. Here the CDR3 DNA reads TGTGCCAGCAGCCCCCCAGGCCGGAGGGCAGGGGAGCTGTTTTTT.

On this clone: At one end, the junction sequence differs from germline, possibly due to a read error. The chain has TRBV7-7 and TRBJ2-5, with 10 bases that match TRBD1. CDR3 length equals 17 residues. Germline V gene lookup returns CDR1 SSHAT and CDR2 FNYEAQ (reference sequence). CDR3 in DNA: TGTGCTAGCAGCTTAAGGCGGACGACAGGGGGCAAAGAGACCCAGTACTTC. Protein: CASSLRRTTGGKETQYF.

A few counts support this clone. The rearrangement uses TRBV19 and TRBJ2-5, with TRBD2 matching 7 bases. CDR3 length: 14 amino acids. Germline V gene lookup returns CDR1 LNHDA and CDR2 SQIVND (reference sequence). Trimming cost V 3 bases and J 2 bases; bases outside gene matches: 3. The CDR3, as DNA: TGTGCCAGTAGTATCCAGCGGGGTCAAGAGACCCAGTACTTC. Translated, it gives CASSIQRGQETQYF. The full variable domain, its missing parts supplied by reference TRBV19 and TRBJ2-5, is DGGITQSPKYLFRKEGQNVTLSCEQNLNHDAMYWYRQDPGQGLRLIYYSQIVNDFQKGDIAEGYSVSREKKESFPLTVTSAQKNPTAFYLCASSIQRGQETQYFGPGTRLLVL.

The J gene is TRBJ2-1, the V gene TRBV18; D tentatively reads TRBD1 or TRBD2 (5 bases each). Trimming took 3 bases from V and 3 from J, leaving 15 bases between them. This CDR3 spans 16 amino acids. Germline CDR1 is KGHSH and CDR2 is LQKENI. The CDR3 DNA reads as TGTGCCAGCTCACCTTCGGGGCTAGCATTCTACAATGAGCAGTTCTTC. Amino acids: CASSPSGLAFYNEQFF.

CDR3 amino acids: CASSIASSGSRFF. CDR3 bases: TGTGCCAGTAGTATAGCCTCTAGCGGGAGCCGGTTCTTC. The rearrangement joins TRBV19 to TRBJ2-1, with 10 bases fitting TRBD2. CDR3 size: 13 residues. Per germline, CDR1 LNHDA and CDR2 SQIVND (reference sequence). After removal of 1 base from V and 15 bases from J, the junction contained 6 bases not matched to a gene.

The chain recombines TRBV11-2 with TRBJ1-5; D gene uncertain. The V end lost 5 bases, the J end lost 2 bases, and 7 bases lay between the germline ends. Germline CDR1 reads SGHAT; CDR2 reads FQNNGV. This CDR3 spans 13 amino acids. The DNA of the CDR3 is TGTGCCAGCAGCCGCCTGGGCAATCAGCCCCAGCATTTT. This encodes CASSRLGNQPQHF.

V and J are TRBV7-9 and TRBJ2-1, with TRBD1 identical over 8 bases. The germline V gene has CDR1 SEHNR and CDR2 FQNEAQ (reference sequence). V lost 4 bases, J lost 6 bases, and 8 bases stayed unmatched. The CDR3 is 15 amino acids. The CDR3 bases are TGTGCCAGCAGCTCCCTGGGACAGGCGCTCAATGAGCAGTTCTTC. Amino acid sequence: CASSSLGQALNEQFF.

The J gene is TRBJ1-1, the V gene TRBV29-1; the match to TRBD1 covers 7 bases. The CDR3 has 12 amino acids. Germline V CDR1 and CDR2: SQVTM, ANQGSEA. V lost 6 bases, J lost 3 bases, and 4 bases stayed unmatched. CDR3 sequence (DNA): TGCAGCGTCAACGACAGGGACACTGAAGCTTTCTTT. Amino acids: CSVNDRDTEAFF.

The J gene is TRBJ2-7, the V gene TRBV12-3 or TRBV12-4; D is undetermined. V was clipped by 5 bases and J by 6 bases, with 14 bases between them. This CDR3 is 13 amino acids long. CDR3 protein: CASSPGAAAEQYF. The CDR3 bases are TGTGCCAGCAGTCCCGGCGCGGCGGCCGAGCAGTACTTC.

CDR3 sequence (DNA): TGTGCCGGCCGGGAGGGGAGCAATCAGCCCCAGCATTTT. Its translation is CAGREGSNQPQHF. V is TRBV28 and J is TRBJ1-5; maybe TRBD1 (5 bases). CDR3 length: 13 residues. V lost 11 bases, J lost 1 base, and 12 bases lay in between. CDR1 and CDR2 (germline): MDHEN, SYDVKM.

This chain connects TRBV9 to TRBJ2-3; D gene unclear. Germline CDR1 is SGDLS and CDR2 is YYNGEE. The CDR3 has 12 residues. The ends were cut back, 1 base at V and 4 bases at J, with 4 bases in the middle. The chain's CDR3 is CASSVFADTQYF. The CDR3 DNA reads TGTGCCAGCAGCGTATTCGCAGATACGCAGTATTTT.

The J gene is TRBJ2-1, the V gene TRBV7-9, with 8 bases identical to TRBD1. The CDR3 is 16 amino acids. The germline V gene encodes CDR1 SEHNR and CDR2 FQNEAQ (reference sequence). After removal of 5 bases from V and 6 bases from J, the junction contained 12 bases not matched to a gene. This CDR3 reads CASSGPDRGPVNEQFF. CDR3 nucleotides: TGTGCCAGCAGCGGGCCCGACAGGGGCCCCGTCAATGAGCAGTTCTTC. Combining the CDR3 with reference TRBV7-9 and TRBJ2-1 gives the whole variable domain DTGVSQNPRHKITKRGQNVTFRCDPISEHNRLYWYRQTLGQGPEFLTYFQNEAQLEKSRLLSDRFSAERPKGSFSTLEIQRTEQGDSAMYLCASSGPDRGPVNEQFFGPGTRLTVL.

The chain combines TRBV7-2 with TRBJ2-4; either TRBD1 or TRBD2 may supply D (5 bases each). The germline gives CDR1 SGHTA, CDR2 FQGNSA. Trimming took off 2 bases at V and 14 bases at J, with 16 bases between the two ends. This CDR3 has 13 amino acids. The CDR3, as DNA: TGTGCCAGCAGCTTAAGAAAAGGGACCCCCAAGTACTTC. It translates to CASSLRKGTPKYF.

In its sample, this clone was seen once. The chain carries TRBV11-2 and TRBJ1-2, with TRBD1 as a possible D gene (5 bases). The CDR3 loop spans 15 amino acids. The germline CDR1 and CDR2 sequences are SGHAT and FQNNGV. V lost 0 bases and J lost 4, with 12 bases in between. DNA for the CDR3: TGTGCCAGCAGCTTAGAAACGGCAAGGGGCTATGGCTACACCTTC. It specifies CASSLETARGYGYTF.

The chain uses TRBV7-9 and TRBJ1-5, with TRBD1 identical over 8 bases. With V trimmed by 6 bases and J by 1 base, 11 bases remained unmatched. CDR3 length: 17 amino acids. The V gene's germline CDR1 is SEHNR and CDR2 FQNEAQ (reference sequence). The CDR3 DNA reads as TGTGCCAGCAGATCGGGACAGGACCCTAGGAGCAATCAGCCCCAGCATTTT. As protein: CASRSGQDPRSNQPQHF.

The gene calls are TRBV6-4 and TRBJ2-1; D is unclear. CDR1 is MRHNA and CDR2 is SNTAGT in the germline V gene. CDR3 length equals 13 residues. The ends were cut back, 4 bases at V and 2 bases at J, with 6 bases in the middle. The DNA for the CDR3 is TGTGCCAGCAGTGCTCAGGCCTACAATGAGCAGTTCTTC. Translated: CASSAQAYNEQFF.

V usage is TRBV28 and J usage is TRBJ2-5; tentatively, D is TRBD2 (5 bases). There are 15 residues in the CDR3. Per the germline V gene, CDR1 is MDHEN and CDR2 is SYDVKM. Deletions cut 6 bases from V and 4 bases from J, with 18 bases between. CDR3 bases: TGTGCCAGCAGCTGGCCCCGGGGTATGAGAGAGACCCAGTACTTC. This translates into CASSWPRGMRETQYF.

The gene calls are TRBV11-2 and TRBJ2-5; TRBD2 aligns across 7 bases. CDR3 size: 15 residues. CDR1 and CDR2 from the germline V gene are SGHAT and FQNNGV. Losses at the gene ends were 5 bases for V and 2 bases for J; bases not matched to a gene: 8. The CDR3 sequence is CASSPVPGGQETQYF. Here the CDR3 DNA reads TGTGCCAGCAGCCCCGTCCCGGGGGGACAAGAGACCCAGTACTTC.